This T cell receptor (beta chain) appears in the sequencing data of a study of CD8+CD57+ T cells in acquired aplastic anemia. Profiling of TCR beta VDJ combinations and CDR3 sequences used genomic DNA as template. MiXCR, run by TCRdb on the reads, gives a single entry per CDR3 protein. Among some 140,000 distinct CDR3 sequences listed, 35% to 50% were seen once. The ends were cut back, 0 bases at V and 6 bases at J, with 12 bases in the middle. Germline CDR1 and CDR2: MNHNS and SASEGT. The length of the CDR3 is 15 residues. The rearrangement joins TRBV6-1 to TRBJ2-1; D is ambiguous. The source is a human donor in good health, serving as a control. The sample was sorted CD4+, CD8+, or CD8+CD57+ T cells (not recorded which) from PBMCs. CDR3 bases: TGTGCCAGCAGTGAAGCGCTTCGTACTACCAATGAGCAGTTCTTC. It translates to CASSEALRTTNEQFF.